A selection of T cell receptor beta chains follows, all from one sample in a study of tumor-infiltrating lymphocytes in oesophageal squamous cell carcinoma. TCRdb fed the PCR reads into MiXCR, producing one record per CDR3 protein. The table shows tens of thousands of distinct CDR3 sequences, with more than 35% occurring only once. The sequenced sample consisted of esophageal tumor tissue. These receptors came from a male donor with esophageal squamous cell carcinoma. The CDR3 runs from the conserved cysteine through the conserved F or W. D genes are given only for firm matches. Clone sizes are given selectively: once, few, many, or a class where the clone is expanded.

. TRBJ2-1 TRBV12-3/TRBV12-4 TRBD2 CASRPSGNNEQFF TGTGCCAGCAGACCTAGCGGTAACAATGAGCAGTTCTTC
many TRBJ2-7 TRBV6-1 TRBD1 CASSPGTGVYEQYF TGTGCCAGCAGTCCGGGGACAGGGGTATACGAGCAGTACTTC
medium-sized TRBJ2-1 TRBV7-3 . CASSLIGLANNEQFF TGTGCCAGCAGCTTGATAGGTCTAGCCAACAATGAGCAGTTCTTC
. TRBJ1-2 TRBV19 TRBD1 CASKQGDYGYTF TGTGCCAGTAAACAGGGGGACTATGGCTACACCTTC
. TRBJ1-3 TRBV2 . CASSVQSSGNTVYF TGTGCCAGCAGTGTGCAGAGCTCTGGAAACACCGTATATTTT
few TRBJ1-1 TRBV20-1 . CSAEGLNTEAFF TGCAGTGCCGAGGGCCTGAACACTGAAGCTTTCTTT
. TRBJ2-1 TRBV19 TRBD1 CASRGQGVFGYYNEQFF TGTGCCAGTAGAGGACAGGGGGTATTTGGGTACTACAATGAGCAGTTCTTC
many TRBJ2-7 TRBV7-2 . CASSPTRAYEQYF TGTGCCAGCAGCCCAACGAGGGCCTACGAGCAGTACTTC
. TRBJ2-3 TRBV7-2 TRBD2 CASSSNPAGGTDTQYF TGTGCCAGCAGCTCGAACCCGGCGGGAGGCACAGATACGCAGTATTTT
. TRBJ2-1 TRBV9 . CASSVGISEQFF TGTGCCAGCAGCGTAGGGATTAGTGAGCAGTTCTTC
. TRBJ2-1 TRBV7-8 TRBD2 CASSLGLAVYNEQFF TGTGCCAGCAGCCTGGGACTAGCGGTCTACAATGAGCAGTTCTTC
medium-sized TRBJ2-7 TRBV6-1 . CASSDLWGSSYEQYF TGTGCCAGCAGTGACTTATGGGGTTCCTCCTACGAGCAGTACTTC
. TRBJ2-5 TRBV7-8 . CASSLAVDPGGVETQYF TGTGCCAGCAGCTTAGCGGTGGACCCCGGAGGGGTAGAGACCCAGTACTTC
many TRBJ2-7 TRBV6-6 . CASSYSTAEGSPTYEQYF TGTGCCAGCAGTTACTCCACCGCGGAGGGAAGCCCTACCTACGAGCAGTACTTC
medium-sized TRBJ2-7 TRBV7-3 . CASSPGYPSYEQYF TGTGCCAGCAGCCCCGGTTACCCCTCCTACGAGCAGTACTTC
few TRBJ2-7 TRBV4-2 TRBD2 CASSQVRAGGNNEQYF TGTGCCAGCAGCCAGGTGAGAGCGGGAGGGAACAATGAGCAGTACTTC
many TRBJ1-6 TRBV5-1 . CASRTQSSYNSPLHF TGCGCCAGCCGAACCCAGAGCTCCTATAATTCACCCCTCCACTTT
many TRBJ2-7 TRBV6-1 TRBD2 CASNNLGLARHEQYF TGTGCCAGCAACAACCTCGGACTAGCGCGGCATGAGCAGTACTTC
once TRBJ2-1 TRBV27 TRBD1 CASSFYRGWNEQFF TGTGCCAGCAGTTTCTACAGGGGATGGAATGAGCAGTTCTTC